The 32 T cell receptor beta chains presented below share a single source sample, sequenced in a study of T cells in tuberculosis. Measured with immunoSEQ multiplex PCR; TCRdb has only the in-frame clones, and not every one. Here the sample spans 35,000 to 40,000 clones, roughly 93% being singletons. Sequenced sample: PBMCs. The receptors come from a donor aged 10-30 years with latent tuberculosis or without tuberculosis infection. Some clones in this sample may be carry-over from other donors' samples.

This chain uses TRBV29-1 with TRBJ1-1; tentative D call: TRBD1 (5 bases). CDR1 is SQVTM, CDR2 ANQGSEA, per germline. The CDR3 loop spans 13 amino acids. The V end was cut by 7 bases, the J end by 1 base, with 13 bases between. CDR3 DNA sequence: TGCAGCGCTCCGACAGAAGCGAACACTGAAGCTTTCTTT. This sequence encodes CSAPTEANTEAFF.

The chain combines TRBV28 with TRBJ1-2, with D uncertain. Trimming removed 7 bases from V and 7 bases from J, with 16 bases in between. Germline CDR1 reads MDHEN; CDR2 reads SYDVKM. The CDR3 has 13 residues. The CDR3 reads CASTPRRVGGYTF. The CDR3 DNA reads as TGTGCCAGCACTCCACGGAGGGTGGGTGGCTACACCTTC.

The chain combines TRBV19 with TRBJ1-1; 7 bases fit TRBD1. CDR3 length: 12 residues. Germline trimming cut 3 bases from V and 11 bases from J; bases unmatched to any gene: 6. The germline V gene encodes CDR1 LNHDA and CDR2 SQIVND (reference sequence). This chain's CDR3 is CASSIEGAIAFF. CDR3 nucleotide sequence: TGTGCCAGTAGTATTGAGGGGGCGATTGCTTTCTTT.

The chain is built from TRBV29-1 and TRBJ2-5; 7 bases fit TRBD1. Germline CDR1 reads SQVTM; CDR2 reads ANQGSEA. The CDR3 loop spans 12 amino acids. J gave up 1 base and V 5 bases, and 1 base lay outside the gene matches. The CDR3 nucleotides read TGCAGCGTTTACAGGGGCCAAGAGACCCAGTACTTC. It yields the protein CSVYRGQETQYF.

This rearrangement joins TRBV4-3 to TRBJ2-6; TRBD1 might be the D (5 bases). Per the germline V gene, CDR1 is LGHNA and CDR2 is YSLEER. With 4 bases removed from V and 2 bases from J, the gap between germline ends came to 9 bases. There are 15 residues in the CDR3. The CDR3 loop is CASSPQVTGANVLTF. CDR3 sequence (DNA): TGCGCCAGCAGCCCACAGGTTACTGGGGCCAACGTCCTGACTTTC.

The chain joins TRBV29-1 to TRBJ1-1; D gene uncertain. Germline CDR1 reads SQVTM; CDR2 reads ANQGSEA. V was trimmed by 6 bases and J by 5 bases, leaving 13 bases between them. This CDR3 has 12 amino acids. In DNA form, the CDR3 reads TGCAGCGTCGAACAGATCGGGACTGAAGCTTTCTTT. Its protein is CSVEQIGTEAFF.

The rearrangement links TRBV2 to TRBJ1-4, with TRBD1 identical over 8 bases. Per germline, CDR1 SNHLY and CDR2 FYNNEI. The junction had 5 bases not matched to a gene; V was cut back by 10 bases and J by 4 bases. The CDR3 is 13 residues long. In DNA, the CDR3 is TGTGCCACCGGGGACAGGCTTAATGAAAAACTGTTTTTT. This translates into CATGDRLNEKLFF.

The genes are TRBV5-1 and TRBJ2-3; 9 bases agree with TRBD2. Losses at the gene ends were 3 bases for V and 6 bases for J; bases not matched to a gene: 11. The CDR3 is 16 amino acids. Germline-derived CDR1 and CDR2 are SGHRS and YFSETQ. The CDR3 coding sequence is TGCGCCAGCAGCTCGGGACTAGCTCCCCTGGGGGATACGCAGTATTTT. This codes for CASSSGLAPLGDTQYF.

This chain connects TRBV19 to TRBJ1-5; D is uncertain. The CDR3 is 14 amino acids. Germline values: CDR1 LNHDA, CDR2 SQIVND (reference sequence). Between the trimmed V and J ends, which lost 4 bases and 4 bases, there was a span of 11 bases. The CDR3 sequence: CASSRSGKNQPQHF. The CDR3 DNA reads TGTGCCAGTAGTAGGTCCGGGAAAAATCAGCCCCAGCATTTT.

The rearrangement uses TRBV19 and TRBJ1-2; tentative D call: TRBD1 (5 bases). V shed 6 bases and J shed 8 bases, with 19 bases lying between them. Germline V gene lookup returns CDR1 LNHDA and CDR2 SQIVND (reference sequence). This CDR3 is built from 14 residues. The CDR3 DNA is TGTGCCAGTAGCGGACTAGCAGGGCTTGGGGGCTACACCTTC. Its protein is CASSGLAGLGGYTF.

This sequence joins TRBV4-3 and TRBJ2-2, with 7 bases lining up with TRBD1. Trimming removed 2 bases from V and 5 bases from J; junction bases left unmatched: 8. Per the germline V gene, CDR1 is LGHNA and CDR2 is YSLEER. The CDR3 sequence is 16 residues long. The CDR3 bases are TGCGCCAGCAGCCAACACGACAGGGCTGGGACCGGGGAGCTGTTTTTT. It yields the protein CASSQHDRAGTGELFF.

This clone turned up a few times. This sequence joins TRBV4-2 and TRBJ1-2; TRBD1 matches 7 bases. The germline CDR1 and CDR2 sequences are LGHNA and YNFKEQ. Losses at the gene ends were 1 base for V and 3 bases for J; bases not matched to a gene: 5. CDR3 length: 15 amino acids. The CDR3 reads CASSQAGQGDYGYTF. The CDR3 DNA follows: TGTGCCAGCAGCCAAGCCGGGCAGGGGGACTATGGCTACACCTTC.

V and J are TRBV10-3 and TRBJ1-1; a possible D gene is TRBD1 (6 bases). V dropped 0 bases and J dropped 0 bases, with 14 bases sitting between them. This CDR3 spans 17 amino acids. CDR1 is ENHRY and CDR2 is SYGVKD in the germline V gene. As DNA, the CDR3 is TGTGCCATCAGTGAGTCGAAAACCGGACAGTTGAACACTGAAGCTTTCTTT. Translation: CAISESKTGQLNTEAFF.

The sample holds a few counts of this clone. This chain uses TRBV6-1 with TRBJ1-1; no definite D call. V was pared by 8 bases and J by 1 base, with 8 bases between. Germline assignment: CDR1 MNHNS and CDR2 SASEGT. The CDR3 has 12 amino acids. CDR3 sequence (DNA): TGTGCCAGCGGCCCCGCGAACACTGAAGCTTTCTTT. Residues: CASGPANTEAFF.

The chain carries TRBV25-1 and TRBJ1-3; 7 nucleotides match TRBD1. The CDR3 consists of 13 residues. J gave up 8 bases and V 4 bases, and 5 bases lay outside the gene matches. The germline CDR1 and CDR2 sequences are MGHDK and SYGVNS. Written as DNA, the CDR3 is TGTGCCAGCAGTGGTTGGGACAGAGACACCATATATTTT. Its protein product is CASSGWDRDTIYF.

This clone was picked up one time. V is TRBV5-1 and J is TRBJ2-6; D may be TRBD2 (6 bases). Germline V gene sequence: CDR1 SGHRS, CDR2 YFSETQ. Trimming removed 1 base at V and 2 bases at J, with 16 bases between. This CDR3 is 18 amino acids long. CDR3 protein: CASSLLGIGGAGANVLTF. The DNA for the CDR3 is TGCGCCAGCAGCTTGTTGGGAATTGGAGGGGCTGGGGCCAACGTCCTGACTTTC. The full variable domain, with the rest looked up from reference TRBV5-1 and TRBJ2-6, is KAGVTQTPRYLIKTRGQQVTLSCSPISGHRSVSWYQQTPGQGLQFLFEYFSETQRNKGNFPGRFSGRQFSNSRSEMNVSTLELGDSALYLCASSLLGIGGAGANVLTFGAGSRLTVL.

The genes are TRBV18 and TRBJ1-2, with D unclear. The germline V gene has CDR1 KGHSH and CDR2 LQKENI. This CDR3 region has 14 residues. Trimming took 3 bases from V and 4 from J, leaving 12 bases between them. The CDR3: CASSPQRGGYGYTF. The CDR3 DNA sequence: TGTGCCAGCTCACCCCAACGGGGTGGCTATGGCTACACCTTC. Filled out from reference TRBV18 and TRBJ1-2, the complete variable domain reads NAGVMQNPRHLVRRRGQEARLRCSPMKGHSHVYWYRQLPEEGLKFMVYLQKENIIDESGMPKERFSAEFPKEGPSILRIQQVVRGDSAAYFCASSPQRGGYGYTFGSGTRLTVV.

V gene TRBV6-6 combines with J gene TRBJ1-1, with TRBD1 matching 7 bases. V shed 3 bases and J 6 bases; nucleotides not matched to a gene: 1. This CDR3 has 12 residues. Germline-derived CDR1 and CDR2 are MNHNY and SVGAGI (reference sequence). The CDR3 nucleotides read TGTGCCAGCAGTTATGGACAGGCTGAAGCTTTCTTT. Translated, it gives CASSYGQAEAFF.

The chain combines TRBV11-1 with TRBJ2-3, with D unclear. Trimming removed 6 bases at V and 1 base at J, with 8 bases between. From germline, CDR1 is SGHAT and CDR2 FQDESV (reference sequence). The CDR3 length is 13 residues. The CDR3: CASSGPGTDTQYF. The CDR3 coding sequence is TGTGCCAGCAGTGGGCCGGGCACAGATACGCAGTATTTT.

The rearrangement links TRBV5-8 to TRBJ2-7, with TRBD1 matching 10 bases. This CDR3 has 16 residues. CDR1 SGHTS and CDR2 YDEGEE come from the germline V gene. After removal of 4 bases from V and 3 bases from J, the junction contained 10 bases not matched to a gene. CDR3 residues: CASSPPGQGSYYEQYF. As DNA, the CDR3 is TGTGCCAGCAGCCCCCCGGGACAGGGGAGTTACTACGAGCAGTACTTC.

The V call is TRBV5-5, the J call TRBJ1-2, with TRBD1 as a possible D gene (6 bases). V was pared by 2 bases and J by 6 bases, with 8 bases between. The CDR3 consists of 12 residues. Germline V gene data show CDR1 as SGHKS and CDR2 as YYEKEE (reference sequence). CDR3 DNA: TGTGCCAGCAGCTTTGCAGGGGATGGCTACACCTTC. It codes for CASSFAGDGYTF. Full variable domain (missing parts from reference TRBV5-5 and TRBJ1-2): DAGVTQSPTHLIKTRGQQVTLRCSPISGHKSVSWYQQVLGQGPQFIFQYYEKEERGRGNFPDRFSARQFPNYSSELNVNALLLGDSALYLCASSFAGDGYTFGSGTRLTVV.

This clone was seen a few times. The chain uses TRBV7-3 and TRBJ2-2, with a possible D match to TRBD1 (6 bases). V was trimmed by 6 bases and J by 4 bases, leaving 18 bases between them. The V gene's germline CDR1 is SGHTA and CDR2 FQGTGA. CDR3 length equals 16 residues. CDR3 region: CASSPSRDTSTGELFF. The CDR3 DNA reads TGTGCCAGCAGTCCTTCTAGGGACACCTCCACCGGGGAGCTGTTTTTT.

Here the CDR3 DNA reads TGTGCCAGCAGTCCGGGACAGTCCTCTCTTAACATTCAGTACTTC. Translation gives CASSPGQSSLNIQYF. The chain recombines TRBV6-5 with TRBJ2-4; TRBD1 matches at 7 bases. The J segment lost 7 bases and the V segment lost 5 bases, leaving 11 bases of the junction unmatched. The V gene's germline CDR1 is MNHEY and CDR2 SVGAGI. The CDR3 is made up of 15 amino acids.

This chain connects TRBV25-1 to TRBJ1-4; 7 positions agree with TRBD1. CDR1 and CDR2 (germline): MGHDK, SYGVNS. V dropped 6 bases and J dropped 8; count of bases not matched to a gene: 6. The CDR3 covers 13 residues. CDR3 DNA: TGTGCCAGCAGACAGGGGCGGGGAGAAAAACTGTTTTTT. Translation: CASRQGRGEKLFF.

The V call is TRBV4-3, the J call TRBJ2-2, with a tentative D call TRBD2 (5 bases). Germline CDR1 reads LGHNA; CDR2 reads YSLEER. This CDR3 is built from 18 residues. Trimming left V 0 bases short and J 0 bases short, with 14 bases between. CDR3 in DNA: TGCGCCAGCAGCCAAGATTCGAGGGCAACTCCGAACACCGGGGAGCTGTTTTTT. This encodes CASSQDSRATPNTGELFF.

This clone was seen only once. The rearrangement links TRBV2 to TRBJ2-7, with a possible D match to TRBD1 (6 bases). CDR1 and CDR2 (germline): SNHLY, FYNNEI. The CDR3 loop spans 14 amino acids. Trimming stripped 3 bases from V and 3 bases from J, with 12 bases between. CDR3 coding DNA: TGTGCCAGCAGTGATAAAGGGGGAAGCTACGAGCAGTACGTC. This encodes CASSDKGGSYEQYV.

V and J are TRBV2 and TRBJ1-1; 7 nucleotides align to TRBD1. Unmatched junction bases numbered 5, after V lost 6 bases and J lost 1 base. The CDR3 runs to 14 residues. Germline V gives CDR1 SNHLY, CDR2 FYNNEI. The CDR3, as DNA: TGTGCCAGCAGGAGACAGGGATGGAACACTGAAGCTTTCTTT. Translation: CASRRQGWNTEAFF.

The chain links TRBV19 to TRBJ1-5, with TRBD1 as a possible D gene (5 bases). Trimming shortened V by 6 bases and J by 5 bases, and 17 bases separated the two germline ends. The CDR3 has 15 amino acids. Germline V CDR1 and CDR2: LNHDA, SQIVND (reference sequence). CDR3 amino acids: CASSMARAGYQPQHF. For the CDR3, the DNA is TGTGCCAGTAGCATGGCCAGGGCTGGGTATCAGCCCCAGCATTTT.

This clone is medium-sized (0.01 to 0.1%). The V call is TRBV9, the J call TRBJ2-1; TRBD2 aligns across 7 bases. This CDR3 region has 15 residues. Germline CDR1 SGDLS, CDR2 YYNGEE. The junction had 3 bases not matched to a gene; V was cut back by 0 bases and J by 3 bases. The CDR3 protein is CASSVGEGHYNEQFF. The CDR3 DNA reads as TGTGCCAGCAGCGTAGGGGAGGGGCACTACAATGAGCAGTTCTTC.

This chain uses TRBV11-2 with TRBJ2-1, with 10 bases aligning to TRBD2. This CDR3 comprises 17 residues. With 4 bases clipped from V and 2 bases from J, the junction kept 8 bases outside the gene matches. Germline CDR1 reads SGHAT; CDR2 reads FQNNGV. The CDR3, as DNA: TGTGCCAGCAGCTCAAGGGCAGCGGGGGGGCCCTACAATGAGCAGTTCTTC. It is translated as CASSSRAAGGPYNEQFF.

V and J are TRBV15 and TRBJ2-7; the D gene is possibly TRBD2 (6 bases). The germline V gene encodes CDR1 LNHNV and CDR2 YYDKDF (reference sequence). This CDR3 has 13 residues. The ends were cut back, 1 base at V and 4 bases at J, with 8 bases in the middle. CDR3 in DNA: TGTGCCACCAGCAGAGTCGGGGGATACGAGCAGTACTTC. Its translation: CATSRVGGYEQYF.

The chain has TRBV2 and TRBJ1-4; maybe TRBD1 (5 bases). The CDR3 spans 12 residues. Trimming shortened V by 9 bases and J by 6 bases, and 11 bases separated the two germline ends. Germline CDR1 is SNHLY and CDR2 is FYNNEI. The CDR3 region has the DNA TGTGCCAGTGACAGTGCCCATGAAAAACTGTTTTTT. This encodes CASDSAHEKLFF.